This entry lists 10 T cell receptor beta chains sequenced from one sample in a study of blood T cell repertoires in COVID-19. The protocol was immunoSEQ multiplex PCR, while the TCRdb copy is restricted to in-frame clones and leaves out a portion. The data contain around 140,000 clones, roughly 78% of them singletons. The material sequenced was PBMCs or T cells enriched from blood (not recorded which). The receptors were sampled from a woman aged 45-59 years who had recovered from COVID-19.

This clone was picked up a small number of times. The chain couples TRBV19 to TRBJ1-5; 9 bases are shared with TRBD1. The CDR3 is made up of 15 amino acids. The germline V gene encodes CDR1 LNHDA and CDR2 SQIVND (reference sequence). The V gene end was trimmed by 6 bases and the J gene end by 6 bases; junction bases not matched to a gene: 9. Written as DNA, the CDR3 is TGTGCCAGTAGCCTCCGGGACAGGGAGGTTCAGCCCCAGCATTTT. Translation gives CASSLRDREVQPQHF.

This clone was seen repeatedly, ten times or more. Other DNA sequences in the sample encode the same CDR3. The chain couples TRBV7-9 to TRBJ2-1, with TRBD2 as a possible D gene (6 bases). The germline V gene has CDR1 SEHNR and CDR2 FQNEAQ (reference sequence). This CDR3 has 16 residues. V lost 2 bases and J 1 base, leaving 12 bases between the germline ends. DNA of the CDR3: TGTGCCAGCAGCTTATCTTTGGCGGGGTCCTACAATGAGCAGTTCTTC. Its translation: CASSLSLAGSYNEQFF.

This chain connects TRBV6-1 to TRBJ1-2; 9 bases map to TRBD1. CDR1 and CDR2 from the germline V gene are MNHNS and SASEGT. V dropped 2 bases and J dropped 8; count of bases not matched to a gene: 3. This CDR3 has 13 residues. This CDR3 reads CASSETGGEGYTF. The CDR3 bases are TGTGCCAGCAGTGAAACAGGGGGCGAGGGCTACACCTTC.

A single count supports this clone. The chain combines TRBV7-2 with TRBJ1-2; 7 positions agree with TRBD1. The CDR3 length is 15 residues. The V and J ends lost 5 bases and 7 bases, in that order; junction bases with no gene match: 13. Germline CDR1 reads SGHTA; CDR2 reads FQGNSA. This CDR3 reads CASSRHLRGGGGYTF. The CDR3 nucleotides are TGTGCCAGCAGCCGCCACCTTAGAGGGGGCGGTGGCTACACCTTC.

This chain connects TRBV28 to TRBJ2-7, with a possible D match to TRBD2 (6 bases). In germline, CDR1 is MDHEN, CDR2 SYDVKM. This CDR3 comprises 15 residues. The ends were cut back, 6 bases at V and 0 bases at J, with 15 bases in the middle. As DNA, the CDR3 is TGTGCCAGCAGGACGAATGTCGGGGGCTCCTACGAGCAGTACTTC. It translates to CASRTNVGGSYEQYF.

This clone was detected only a few times. The J gene is TRBJ2-5, the V gene TRBV5-5; 8 bases agree with TRBD1. The germline V gene has CDR1 SGHKS and CDR2 YYEKEE (reference sequence). Losses at the gene ends were 1 base for V and 14 bases for J; bases not matched to a gene: 7. The CDR3 spans 12 residues. This CDR3 is CASSLIRDRLYF. In nucleotides, the CDR3 is TGTGCCAGCAGCTTGATCCGGGACAGGCTTTACTTC.

The chain is built from TRBV11-1 and TRBJ1-1; unclear D gene. Trimming stripped 5 bases from V and 6 bases from J, with 22 bases between. There are 16 residues in the CDR3. The germline V gene encodes CDR1 SGHAT and CDR2 FQDESV (reference sequence). The CDR3, as DNA: TGTGCCAGCAGCACCTTCGAGAACGGCGGAGGCGCTGAAGCTTTCTTT. This sequence encodes CASSTFENGGGAEAFF.

The genes are TRBV24-1 and TRBJ2-5, with TRBD2 matching over 8 bases. V lost 3 bases, J lost 5 bases, and 7 bases stayed unmatched. CDR1 and CDR2 from the germline V gene are KGHDR and SFDVKD. The length of the CDR3 is 15 residues. The CDR3 here is CATSDARGGWETQYF. CDR3 in DNA: TGTGCCACCAGTGATGCCCGGGGGGGGTGGGAGACCCAGTACTTC.

The chain links TRBV7-3 to TRBJ1-5; 7 bases align to TRBD1. Germline trimming cut 8 bases from V and 6 bases from J; bases unmatched to any gene: 7. CDR3 length: 13 residues. Germline CDR1 SGHTA, CDR2 FQGTGA. The CDR3 DNA reads TGTGCCAGCGGGACAGCTATAGTTCAGCCCCAGCATTTT. Translated, it gives CASGTAIVQPQHF. The full variable domain, completed using reference TRBV7-3 and TRBJ1-5, is GAGVSQTPSNKVTEKGKYVELRCDPISGHTALYWYRQSLGQGPEFLIYFQGTGAADDSGLPNDRFFAVRPEGSVSTLKIQRTERGDSAVYLCASGTAIVQPQHFGDGTRLSIL.

CDR3 loop: CASMMGGQGGSPLHF. CDR3 DNA sequence: TGTGCCAGCATGATGGGGGGACAGGGAGGTTCACCCCTCCACTTT. The chain links TRBV28 to TRBJ1-6, with TRBD1 matching 9 bases. Germline V gene data show CDR1 as MDHEN and CDR2 as SYDVKM. V was pared by 7 bases and J by 9 bases, with 10 bases of the junction left unmatched. The CDR3 loop spans 15 amino acids.